These T cell receptor beta chains were read from a single sample in a study of T cells in localized non-small cell lung cancer. This table comes from immunoSEQ multiplex PCR, and its TCRdb copy is limited to in-frame clones, with some not included. The sample carries roughly 71,000 clones, less than 90% recorded once. This specimen consisted of peripheral blood, obtained before any cancer treatment. These receptors were taken from a male donor at least 60 years old with stage III squamous cell lung carcinoma. Each CDR3 is given with its conserved first and last residue. Each record gives: V gene, J gene, CDR3 length, clone size, D gene, CDR3 protein, CDR3 DNA. A D gene is named only where the DNA matches it firmly. Where a row states a size, it is once, few, many or the class of an expanded clone; other rows omit it.

v_gene: TRBV11-2
j_gene: TRBJ2-6
len: 19
abundance: .
d_gene: .
CDR3aa: CASSFHLGTLGSGANVLTF
CDR3nt: TGTGCCAGCAGCTTCCATCTGGGGACTCTCGGCTCTGGGGCCAACGTCCTGACTTTC

v_gene: TRBV28
j_gene: TRBJ1-1
len: 15
abundance: .
d_gene: .
CDR3aa: CASNRGEAGNTEAFF
CDR3nt: TGTGCCAGCAACCGGGGAGAGGCGGGGAACACTGAAGCTTTCTTT

v_gene: TRBV19
j_gene: TRBJ2-3
len: 14
abundance: few
d_gene: .
CDR3aa: CASSLPSGTDTQYF
CDR3nt: TGTGCCAGTAGTCTCCCTTCGGGCACAGATACGCAGTATTTT

v_gene: TRBV2
j_gene: TRBJ2-3
len: 13
abundance: .
d_gene: .
CDR3aa: CASTGVLTDTQYF
CDR3nt: TGTGCCAGCACAGGAGTCCTCACAGATACGCAGTATTTT

v_gene: TRBV5-1
j_gene: TRBJ2-3
len: 15
abundance: once
d_gene: .
CDR3aa: CASGPDGGSTDTQYF
CDR3nt: TGCGCCAGCGGCCCGGACGGGGGAAGCACAGATACGCAGTATTTT

v_gene: TRBV4-1
j_gene: TRBJ1-1
len: 15
abundance: .
d_gene: TRBD1
CDR3aa: CASRKRRDSSTEAFF
CDR3nt: TGCGCCAGCAGGAAAAGAAGGGACAGCTCCACTGAAGCTTTCTTT

v_gene: TRBV6-6
j_gene: TRBJ2-2
len: 15
abundance: .
d_gene: .
CDR3aa: CASSYDPANTGELFF
CDR3nt: TGTGCCAGCAGTTACGACCCCGCGAACACCGGGGAGCTGTTTTTT

v_gene: TRBV29-1
j_gene: TRBJ2-3
len: 14
abundance: .
d_gene: TRBD2
CDR3aa: CSAQAGGVADTQYF
CDR3nt: TGCAGCGCCCAAGCGGGGGGGGTGGCAGATACGCAGTATTTT

v_gene: TRBV7-3
j_gene: TRBJ2-3
len: 18
abundance: .
d_gene: TRBD2
CDR3aa: CASSQTPGLAGGRDTQYF
CDR3nt: TGTGCCAGCAGCCAAACTCCGGGACTAGCGGGGGGTCGAGATACGCAGTATTTT

v_gene: TRBV5-1
j_gene: TRBJ1-2
len: 13
abundance: .
d_gene: .
CDR3aa: CASSLERNYGYTF
CDR3nt: TGCGCCAGCAGCTTGGAACGTAACTATGGCTACACCTTC

v_gene: TRBV13
j_gene: TRBJ2-3
len: 15
abundance: few
d_gene: .
CDR3aa: CASTQGGRGSDTQYF
CDR3nt: TGTGCCAGCACCCAGGGGGGGCGAGGGTCAGATACGCAGTATTTT

v_gene: TRBV30
j_gene: TRBJ1-3
len: 13
abundance: .
d_gene: .
CDR3aa: CAWSEIPGNTIYF
CDR3nt: TGTGCCTGGAGTGAGATACCTGGAAACACCATATATTTT

v_gene: TRBV5-1
j_gene: TRBJ2-3
len: 15
abundance: .
d_gene: .
CDR3aa: CASSLQVPHTDTQYF
CDR3nt: TGCGCCAGCAGCTTACAGGTTCCCCACACAGATACGCAGTATTTT

v_gene: TRBV25-1
j_gene: TRBJ1-2
len: 15
abundance: .
d_gene: TRBD1
CDR3aa: CASSEGNRGSYGYTF
CDR3nt: TGTGCCAGCAGTGAAGGTAACAGGGGCTCCTATGGCTACACCTTC

v_gene: TRBV7-2
j_gene: TRBJ2-4
len: 19
abundance: .
d_gene: TRBD2
CDR3aa: CASSLSSGGADVTKNIQYF
CDR3nt: TGTGCCAGCAGCTTAAGTAGCGGGGGGGCCGATGTGACCAAAAACATTCAGTACTTC

v_gene: TRBV10-3
j_gene: TRBJ1-5
len: 15
abundance: .
d_gene: .
CDR3aa: CAISAGLGSNQPQHF
CDR3nt: TGTGCCATCAGTGCAGGGTTAGGGAGCAATCAGCCCCAGCATTTT

v_gene: TRBV6-1
j_gene: TRBJ1-1
len: 14
abundance: once
d_gene: .
CDR3aa: CASSEEVSVTEAFF
CDR3nt: TGTGCCAGCAGTGAGGAGGTCAGTGTCACTGAAGCTTTCTTT

v_gene: TRBV6-6
j_gene: TRBJ2-3
len: 14
abundance: .
d_gene: TRBD2
CDR3aa: CASSRTSGGLGRYF
CDR3nt: TGTGCCAGCAGCCGGACTAGCGGGGGGCTGGGCCGGTATTTT

v_gene: TRBV5-1
j_gene: TRBJ2-5
len: 16
abundance: once
d_gene: TRBD2
CDR3aa: CASSLVARGGVETQYF
CDR3nt: TGCGCCAGCAGCTTGGTTGCGCGGGGGGGTGTAGAGACCCAGTACTTC

v_gene: TRBV6-1
j_gene: TRBJ1-1
len: 12
abundance: .
d_gene: .
CDR3aa: CASSELPPEAFF
CDR3nt: TGTGCCAGCAGTGAATTGCCCCCTGAAGCTTTCTTT

v_gene: TRBV2
j_gene: TRBJ2-3
len: 13
abundance: .
d_gene: .
CDR3aa: CASSEATFNTQYF
CDR3nt: TGTGCCAGCAGTGAAGCTACGTTTAATACGCAGTATTTT

v_gene: TRBV9
j_gene: TRBJ2-3
len: 15
abundance: .
d_gene: TRBD2
CDR3aa: CASSSGGGPRDTQYF
CDR3nt: TGTGCCAGCAGCTCCGGGGGGGGGCCAAGGGATACGCAGTATTTT

v_gene: TRBV18
j_gene: TRBJ2-3
len: 16
abundance: .
d_gene: TRBD2
CDR3aa: CASSPIAGPIPSTQYF
CDR3nt: TGTGCCAGCTCACCTATAGCGGGGCCGATTCCGTCGACGCAGTATTTT

v_gene: TRBV16
j_gene: TRBJ2-3
len: 16
abundance: .
d_gene: .
CDR3aa: CASSPFLGGNTDTQYF
CDR3nt: TGTGCCAGCAGCCCCTTCCTCGGGGGTAACACAGATACGCAGTATTTT

v_gene: TRBV6-1
j_gene: TRBJ1-1
len: 13
abundance: .
d_gene: .
CDR3aa: CASIRILAAEAFF
CDR3nt: TGTGCCAGCATTAGGATACTTGCCGCTGAAGCTTTCTTT

v_gene: TRBV11-2
j_gene: TRBJ2-3
len: 14
abundance: .
d_gene: .
CDR3aa: CASSLRGTTDTQYF
CDR3nt: TGTGCCAGCAGCTTACGGGGGACCACAGATACGCAGTATTTT

v_gene: TRBV6-6
j_gene: TRBJ1-4
len: 15
abundance: .
d_gene: .
CDR3aa: CASRTSGPTNEKLFF
CDR3nt: TGTGCCAGCAGGACCTCCGGGCCAACTAATGAAAAACTGTTTTTT

v_gene: TRBV7-9
j_gene: TRBJ2-5
len: 16
abundance: .
d_gene: TRBD1
CDR3aa: CASSPGQGPVGETQYF
CDR3nt: TGTGCCAGCAGCCCCGGACAGGGCCCGGTGGGGGAGACCCAGTACTTC

v_gene: TRBV7-9
j_gene: TRBJ1-4
len: 18
abundance: .
d_gene: .
CDR3aa: CASSLIGGVRATNEKLFF
CDR3nt: TGTGCCAGCAGCTTAATAGGGGGGGTCCGTGCAACTAATGAAAAACTGTTTTTT

v_gene: TRBV5-6
j_gene: TRBJ2-7
len: 15
abundance: .
d_gene: TRBD1
CDR3aa: CASREAGTGNYEQYF
CDR3nt: TGTGCCAGCAGAGAAGCCGGGACAGGGAACTACGAGCAGTACTTC

v_gene: TRBV6-6
j_gene: TRBJ1-6
len: 16
abundance: .
d_gene: .
CDR3aa: CASSTQGSSYNSPLHF
CDR3nt: TGTGCCAGCAGTACACAGGGTAGCTCCTATAATTCACCCCTCCACTTT

v_gene: TRBV5-8
j_gene: TRBJ2-7
len: 14
abundance: .
d_gene: .
CDR3aa: CASSIAVRGYEQYF
CDR3nt: TGTGCCAGCAGTATAGCGGTTAGGGGCTACGAGCAGTACTTC

v_gene: TRBV19
j_gene: TRBJ2-3
len: 14
abundance: .
d_gene: .
CDR3aa: CASSIGAVTDTQYF
CDR3nt: TGTGCCAGTAGTATTGGGGCAGTCACAGATACGCAGTATTTT

v_gene: TRBV10-3
j_gene: TRBJ2-2
len: 13
abundance: .
d_gene: TRBD1
CDR3aa: CASRDRGSGELFF
CDR3nt: TGTGCCTCGAGGGACAGGGGAAGCGGGGAGCTGTTTTTT

v_gene: TRBV7-2
j_gene: TRBJ2-2
len: 12
abundance: .
d_gene: .
CDR3aa: CASKKNTGELFF
CDR3nt: TGTGCCAGCAAGAAGAATACCGGGGAGCTGTTTTTT

v_gene: TRBV5-1
j_gene: TRBJ1-1
len: 14
abundance: .
d_gene: TRBD1
CDR3aa: CASSSYRGNTEAFF
CDR3nt: TGCGCCAGCAGCTCCTACAGGGGGAACACTGAAGCTTTCTTT

v_gene: TRBV5-1
j_gene: TRBJ1-1
len: 16
abundance: .
d_gene: TRBD1
CDR3aa: CASSLAQGARVPEAFF
CDR3nt: TGCGCCAGCAGCTTAGCCCAGGGGGCGAGAGTTCCTGAAGCTTTCTTT

v_gene: TRBV29-1
j_gene: TRBJ1-1
len: 13
abundance: .
d_gene: .
CDR3aa: CSVENLRGTEAFF
CDR3nt: TGCAGCGTTGAGAACCTGAGGGGCACTGAAGCTTTCTTT

v_gene: TRBV6-6
j_gene: TRBJ1-1
len: 12
abundance: .
d_gene: .
CDR3aa: CASSHTGTEAFF
CDR3nt: TGTGCCAGCAGTCACACGGGCACTGAAGCTTTCTTT